Following are 24 T cell receptor beta chains from one sample sequenced in a study of PD-L1 blockade in urothelial cancer. Measured with immunoSEQ multiplex PCR; TCRdb has only the in-frame clones, and not every one. The sample has around 110,000 clones, roughly 89% seen once; the top ten hold roughly 1.8%. Time point described: peripheral blood 6 weeks after treatment start. The source material was PBMCs, sampled around atezolizumab (anti-PD-L1) treatment. These receptors were taken from a man in his 60s with urothelial cancer.

This chain uses TRBV6-6 with TRBJ2-1, with 10 bases aligning to TRBD2. V lost 0 bases to trimming and J lost 10 bases; unmatched junction nucleotides: 3. This CDR3 contains 14 residues. CDR1 is MNHNY and CDR2 is SVGAGI in the germline V gene (reference sequence). CDR3 sequence (DNA): TGTGCCAGCAGTTACTCGGGACTAGCGAGAGAGCAGTTCTTC. Its translation is CASSYSGLAREQFF.

The chain employs TRBV5-4 and TRBJ1-2, with no clear D. V was cut by 1 base and J by 0 bases, with 13 bases left in between. In germline, CDR1 is SGHNT, CDR2 YYREEE (reference sequence). The CDR3 has 16 amino acids. DNA for the CDR3: TGTGCCAGCAGCTTGCTCGTTCAGATGGCTAACTATGGCTACACCTTC. Protein sequence: CASSLLVQMANYGYTF.

This chain connects TRBV9 to TRBJ2-3; the D gene is possibly TRBD2 (6 bases). Trimming shortened V by 3 bases and J by 0 bases, and 14 bases separated the two germline ends. The CDR3 is 16 amino acids. Germline V gene sequence: CDR1 SGDLS, CDR2 YYNGEE. The CDR3 here is CASSGLGGASTDTQYF. The CDR3 coding sequence is TGTGCCAGCAGCGGCCTAGGAGGGGCCAGCACAGATACGCAGTATTTT.

V and J are TRBV5-3 and TRBJ2-7, with D perhaps matching TRBD1 (6 bases). TRBV5-3 belongs to the ORF category, with a function that is uncertain. The CDR3 extends over 12 amino acids. The V end lost 4 bases, the J end lost 4 bases, and 9 bases lay between the germline ends. This CDR3 reads CARSSRGYEQYF. CDR3 sequence (DNA): TGTGCCAGAAGCAGCAGGGGTTACGAGCAGTACTTC.

The V call is TRBV5-1, the J call TRBJ2-5; a weak D match, TRBD2 (6 bases). V dropped 0 bases and J dropped 3 bases, with 12 bases sitting between them. The CDR3 is made up of 15 amino acids. CDR1 and CDR2 from the germline V gene are SGHRS and YFSETQ. The CDR3 region is CASSLVGSHEETQYF. CDR3 sequence (DNA): TGCGCCAGCAGCTTGGTCGGGAGCCATGAAGAGACCCAGTACTTC.

The chain couples TRBV5-4 to TRBJ2-5; TRBD2 aligns across 11 bases. From germline, CDR1 is SGHNT and CDR2 YYREEE (reference sequence). Losses at the gene ends were 0 bases for V and 4 bases for J; bases not matched to a gene: 2. The CDR3 loop spans 15 amino acids. CDR3 DNA: TGTGCCAGCAGCTTGGTAGCGGGGGGGCGAGAGACCCAGTACTTC. Its protein is CASSLVAGGRETQYF.

The J gene is TRBJ1-2, the V gene TRBV6-1; TRBD1 is a possible D gene (6 bases). V was clipped by 0 bases and J by 4 bases, with 6 bases between them. The germline gives CDR1 MNHNS, CDR2 SASEGT. The CDR3 spans 13 residues. The CDR3 protein is CASSEAGGYGYTF. CDR3 nucleotides: TGTGCCAGCAGTGAAGCAGGGGGCTATGGCTACACCTTC.

The chain joins TRBV28 to TRBJ1-2; 9 bases are a match to TRBD1. Looked up from germline, CDR1 is MDHEN and CDR2 is SYDVKM. The CDR3 is made up of 15 amino acids. V lost 6 bases and J lost 8; bases outside the gene matches: 13. CDR3 residues: CASRIQGAPLGGYTF. The CDR3 DNA reads TGTGCCAGCAGGATACAGGGGGCGCCTCTTGGGGGCTACACCTTC.

V and J are TRBV7-9 and TRBJ2-5; 10 bases agree with TRBD1. Germline CDR1 SEHNR, CDR2 FQNEAQ (reference sequence). There are 14 residues in the CDR3. The junction had 7 bases not matched to a gene; V was cut back by 8 bases and J by 4 bases. The CDR3 region is CASATGGSRETQYF. The CDR3 bases are TGTGCCAGCGCGACAGGGGGCAGCCGAGAGACCCAGTACTTC.

This clone was observed a single time. J is TRBJ2-1 and V is TRBV28, with TRBD2 as a possible D gene (5 bases). The CDR3 loop spans 12 amino acids. Deletions cut 7 bases from V and 10 bases from J, with 14 bases between. Looked up from germline, CDR1 is MDHEN and CDR2 is SYDVKM. The CDR3 DNA reads TGTGCCAGCATTGGACGTCCGGGGGAGCAGTTCTTC. Encoded protein: CASIGRPGEQFF.

The chain uses TRBV6-1 and TRBJ2-2; TRBD2 matches 12 bases. Trimming cost V 2 bases and J 4 bases; bases outside gene matches: 11. Germline lookup yields CDR1 MNHNS and CDR2 SASEGT. This CDR3 spans 19 amino acids. The CDR3 DNA reads as TGTGCCAGCAGTGAATTTAGTCCCGGACTAGCGGGGACCACCGGGGAGCTGTTTTTT. Translating gives CASSEFSPGLAGTTGELFF.

The V and J genes are TRBV4-3 and TRBJ1-2, with 7 bases lining up with TRBD1. The V segment lost 1 base and the J segment 1 base; nucleotides outside the gene matches: 6. Per germline, CDR1 LGHNA and CDR2 YSLEER. The length of the CDR3 is 16 residues. The CDR3 DNA sequence: TGCGCCAGCAGCCAAGGCGGCGGACAGGATAACTATGGCTACACCTTC. Protein product: CASSQGGGQDNYGYTF.

The chain combines TRBV5-5 with TRBJ2-5, with D possibly matching TRBD2 (6 bases). The CDR3 loop spans 14 amino acids. Germline values: CDR1 SGHKS, CDR2 YYEKEE (reference sequence). Trimming removed 4 bases from V and 7 bases from J, with 17 bases in between. Written as DNA, the CDR3 is TGTGCCAGCAGCCGGGTCCGCTACGGGGGGACCCAGTACTTC. This translates into CASSRVRYGGTQYF.

DNA for the CDR3: TGCGCCAGCAGACGACAGGGTCGGGAGACCCAGTACTTC. Protein: CASRRQGRETQYF. The chain carries TRBV10-2 and TRBJ2-5, with 7 nucleotides matching TRBD1. Losses at the gene ends were 6 bases for V and 5 bases for J; bases not matched to a gene: 6. The V gene's germline CDR1 is WSHSY and CDR2 SAAADI. The CDR3 sequence is 13 residues long.

This sequence joins TRBV7-9 and TRBJ2-7, with TRBD2 matching 8 bases. The germline gives CDR1 SEHNR, CDR2 FQNEAQ (reference sequence). CDR3 length equals 15 residues. V was clipped by 5 bases and J by 3 bases; unmatched bases: 9. Written as DNA, the CDR3 is TGTGCCAGCAGCGCCCCGGGACTAGGGAACTACGAGCAGTACTTC. This sequence encodes CASSAPGLGNYEQYF.

The chain combines TRBV7-3 with TRBJ2-3; 8 nucleotides agree with TRBD2. The CDR3 is 16 amino acids. Germline loops: CDR1 SGHTA, CDR2 FQGTGA. With 1 base clipped from V and 0 bases from J, the junction kept 3 bases outside the gene matches. CDR3 amino acids: CASSLMSSGSTDTQYF. The CDR3 bases are TGTGCCAGCAGCTTAATGTCTAGCGGGAGCACAGATACGCAGTATTTT.

This clone is a singleton in its sample. The chain is built from TRBV5-1 and TRBJ2-1; the D gene is possibly TRBD2 (5 bases). The germline gives CDR1 SGHRS, CDR2 YFSETQ. The V end lost 2 bases, the J end lost 0 bases, and 9 bases lay between the germline ends. This CDR3 spans 15 amino acids. In DNA form, the CDR3 reads TGCGCCAGCAGCTTAGCGGCCAGCTCCTACAATGAGCAGTTCTTC. Amino acids: CASSLAASSYNEQFF.

The rearrangement links TRBV27 to TRBJ2-7; the D gene is possibly TRBD2 (6 bases). CDR3 size: 14 residues. The germline V gene has CDR1 MNHEY and CDR2 SMNVEV (reference sequence). V shed 2 bases and J shed 3 bases, with 11 bases lying between them. CDR3 sequence (DNA): TGTGCCAGCAGTTTAGCGGGCGGGAACTACGAGCAGTACTTC. The encoded protein is CASSLAGGNYEQYF.

This clone was seen a few times. The V gene is TRBV6-5, the J gene TRBJ1-2; possibly TRBD1 for D (5 bases). Germline V gene lookup returns CDR1 MNHEY and CDR2 SVGAGI. The V and J ends lost 6 bases and 0 bases respectively, with 8 bases between them. The CDR3 is 13 amino acids. The CDR3 DNA is TGTGCCAGCAGGATGGACACTAACTATGGCTACACCTTC. As protein: CASRMDTNYGYTF.

This rearrangement joins TRBV5-1 to TRBJ1-1; D not resolved. The germline V and J ends were trimmed by 4 bases and 1 base, with 11 bases remaining between them. The CDR3 spans 14 residues. Germline CDR1 and CDR2: SGHRS and YFSETQ. CDR3 protein: CASSPGTPNTEAFF. The CDR3 DNA follows: TGCGCCAGCAGCCCGGGAACTCCGAACACTGAAGCTTTCTTT.

This clone showed up just once. The J gene is TRBJ1-6, the V gene TRBV14; D gene unclear. The germline V and J ends were trimmed by 2 bases and 3 bases, with 11 bases remaining between them. Per germline, CDR1 SGHDN and CDR2 FVKESK. The CDR3 runs to 16 residues. This CDR3 is CASSQKGGVYNSPLHF. CDR3 DNA: TGTGCCAGCAGCCAAAAGGGAGGCGTCTATAATTCACCCCTCCACTTT.

The chain recombines TRBV18 with TRBJ2-3; D remains unclear. Trimming removed 0 bases from V and 6 bases from J, with 7 bases in between. CDR3 length equals 13 residues. The germline V gene encodes CDR1 KGHSH and CDR2 LQKENI. CDR3 sequence: CASSPPRADTQYF. The CDR3 bases are TGTGCCAGCTCACCACCTCGAGCGGATACGCAGTATTTT.

This chain joins TRBV2 and TRBJ2-1; D remains ambiguous. V was trimmed by 11 bases and J by 7 bases, leaving 12 bases between them. The CDR3 extends over 11 amino acids. Germline V CDR1 and CDR2: SNHLY, FYNNEI. The CDR3 DNA reads as TGTGCCGTTAACGAGGTAAATGAGCAGTTCTTC. Translating it yields CAVNEVNEQFF.

The chain carries TRBV30 and TRBJ1-5, with unresolved D. From germline, CDR1 is GTSNPN and CDR2 SVGIG (reference sequence). The CDR3 loop spans 13 amino acids. V was pared by 0 bases and J by 6 bases, with 9 bases between. The CDR3 reads CAWSVRRGQPQHF. The DNA for the CDR3 is TGTGCCTGGAGTGTACGGCGGGGTCAGCCCCAGCATTTT.